This paragraph covers one TCR beta chain sequence. Its matching antigen is unknown. This sample was included in a study of cytomegalovirus exposure and HLA in healthy donors. Study-level results: TCR beta sequences numbering around 15,000 were associated with HLA alleles at 0.05 false discovery rate in a later analysis. Indistinguishable V segments, including TRBV6-2 and TRBV6-3, were excluded. 164 TCR beta chains were listed as cytomegalovirus-associated.

The CDR3 extends over 13 amino acids. Germline values: CDR1 SEHNR, CDR2 FQNEAQ (reference sequence). Trimming took 3 bases from V and 6 from J; bases not matched to a gene: 3. The PCR used 60 Vbeta and 13 Jbeta primers. Sequencing was performed with immunoSEQ multiplex PCR; in TCRdb, only in-frame clones are kept and a portion is missing. The sample lists around 27,000 clones, about 60% occurring once. This receptor was obtained from a male donor in good health and CMV-seropositive. Sample: PBMCs. The chain has TRBV7-9 and TRBJ2-7; 9 bases are shared with TRBD2. The CDR3 loop reads CASSLGGRVEQYF. CDR3 DNA sequence: TGTGCCAGCAGCTTGGGCGGGAGGGTCGAGCAGTACTTC. Based on the CDR3 plus reference TRBV7-9 and TRBJ2-7, the full variable domain is DTGVSQNPRHKITKRGQNVTFRCDPISEHNRLYWYRQTLGQGPEFLTYFQNEAQLEKSRLLSDRFSAERPKGSFSTLEIQRTEQGDSAMYLCASSLGGRVEQYFGPGTRLTVT.